This T cell receptor (beta chain) was profiled in a study of cytomegalovirus exposure and HLA in healthy donors. The PCR employed 60 Vbeta primers together with 13 Jbeta primers. Clones were read by immunoSEQ multiplex PCR, and TCRdb kept only the in-frame ones, dropping some. The data show 150,000 to 200,000 clones, more than 60% seen once. Those who donated were healthy bone marrow donors. Per the germline V gene, CDR1 is SGHVS and CDR2 is FNYEAQ. The CDR3 has 16 amino acids. Germline trimming cut 4 bases from V and 5 bases from J; bases unmatched to any gene: 12. The sample comprised PBMCs. V and J are TRBV7-6 and TRBJ2-3; 7 bases align to TRBD1. The clonotype originates from a man younger than 35 in good health and CMV-seronegative. The CDR3: CASSSRAQNRGDTQYF. DNA of the CDR3: TGTGCCAGCAGCTCCAGAGCCCAAAACAGGGGAGATACGCAGTATTTT.